Below, 5 T cell receptor beta chains from the same sample are listed, as sequenced in a study of CD8+ T cells in alopecia areata. Reverse transcribed after extraction, RNA yielded cDNA as the sequencing template. The assay was immunoSEQ multiplex PCR, and TCRdb's table has in-frame clones only and misses some. The repertoire holds 150,000 or so clones, with around 57% as singletons. Input material: CD4+ T cells sorted from blood. These receptors all stem from a human donor in good health.

This clone was counted a few times. This sequence joins TRBV19 and TRBJ2-1; D call uncertain. This CDR3 region has 14 residues. CDR1 is LNHDA and CDR2 is SQIVND in the germline V gene (reference sequence). Trimming took 3 bases from V and 0 from J, leaving 6 bases between them. CDR3 protein: CASSMVASYNEQFF. The CDR3, as DNA: TGTGCCAGTAGTATGGTGGCCTCCTACAATGAGCAGTTCTTC.

This clone was detected a few times. The V call is TRBV20-1, the J call TRBJ1-1; D remains ambiguous. V gave up 0 bases and J gave up 6 bases, with 5 bases separating them. CDR3 length: 11 residues. The germline gives CDR1 DFQATT, CDR2 SNEGSKA (reference sequence). The CDR3: CSARDGPEAFF. DNA for the CDR3: TGCAGTGCTAGAGATGGGCCTGAAGCTTTCTTT.

This clone has a handful of counts. The V and J genes are TRBV29-1 and TRBJ1-1, with D unclear. Germline CDR1 and CDR2: SQVTM and ANQGSEA. The CDR3 length is 11 residues. Between the trimmed V and J ends, which lost 6 bases and 4 bases, there was a span of 9 bases. The CDR3 sequence is CSVEQLTEAFF. CDR3 nucleotide sequence: TGCAGCGTGGAACAGCTCACTGAAGCTTTCTTT.

CDR3 DNA sequence: TGTGCCAGCAGCAGGACAGGGGGCGACTATGGCTACACCTTC. Its translation: CASSRTGGDYGYTF. This sequence joins TRBV7-8 and TRBJ1-2; 11 nucleotides line up with TRBD1. This CDR3 has 14 amino acids. The ends lost 5 bases at V and 3 bases at J; junction bases unmatched: 2. CDR1 and CDR2 from the germline V gene are SGHVS and FQNEAQ.

Note on this clone: Sequence at one end of the junction differs from germline and may be a read error. The rearrangement joins TRBV7-7 to TRBJ2-5, with TRBD2 matching over 8 bases. This CDR3 has 13 amino acids. Germline V gives CDR1 SSHAT, CDR2 FNYEAQ (reference sequence). The CDR3 coding sequence is TGTGCTAGCAGCCTTAGCGGGGTAGAGACCCAGTACTTC. Its translation: CASSLSGVETQYF.